Shown below are 18 T cell receptor beta chains from a single sample sequenced in a study of shared clonotypes between healthy human individuals. Only in-frame clones appear in the TCRdb table, and some are missing; sequencing was by immunoSEQ multiplex PCR. The data contain some 700,000 clones, 90% of them singletons. The sample taken for sequencing was memory CD8+ T cells from PBMCs. The subset was: CD45RO+ cells pooled with CCR7-negative TemRA cells. The receptors come from a man between 18 and 29 years old in good health. Some clones in this sample may be carry-over from other donors' samples.

The V call is TRBV29-1, the J call TRBJ2-7; D gene unclear. The germline CDR1 and CDR2 sequences are SQVTM and ANQGSEA. V lost 4 bases to trimming and J lost 2 bases, with 15 bases between them. This CDR3 spans 14 amino acids. Here the CDR3 DNA reads TGCAGCGTTGCCTGGGCAGCGAACCCCTACGAGCAGTACTTC. This translates into CSVAWAANPYEQYF.

The chain carries TRBV29-1 and TRBJ1-5; D might be TRBD1 (6 bases). CDR3 size: 13 residues. Trimming removed 7 bases from V and 4 bases from J, with 14 bases in between. In germline, CDR1 is SQVTM, CDR2 ANQGSEA. The CDR3 loop reads CSGATGKNQPQHF. CDR3 sequence (DNA): TGCAGCGGAGCTACAGGGAAAAATCAGCCCCAGCATTTT.

The CDR3 DNA sequence: TGTGCCAGCAGCTGGCAGGTCGAGCAGTACTTC. Translated, it gives CASSWQVEQYF. J is TRBJ2-7 and V is TRBV13; D ambiguous. The CDR3 runs 11 residues. Trimming removed 4 bases from V and 6 bases from J, with 7 bases in between. Germline assignment: CDR1 PRHDT and CDR2 FYEKMQ (reference sequence). Variable domain in full (rest from reference TRBV13 and TRBJ2-7): AAGVIQSPRHLIKEKRETATLKCYPIPRHDTVYWYQQGPGQDPQFLISFYEKMQSDKGSIPDRFSAQQFSDYHSELNMSSLELGDSALYFCASSWQVEQYFGPGTRLTVT.

This sequence joins TRBV30 and TRBJ2-5; a possible D gene is TRBD2 (6 bases). The CDR3 runs to 16 residues. Germline V lookup: CDR1 GTSNPN, CDR2 SVGIG (reference sequence). V lost 0 bases, J lost 4 bases, and 18 bases lay in between. CDR3: CAWSVSRYRRGETQYF. CDR3 bases: TGTGCCTGGAGTGTTTCTCGTTATAGGAGGGGAGAGACCCAGTACTTC.

This clone was observed a single time. CDR3 nucleotide sequence: TGCGCCAGCAGTGCTAGTCAGGGGGCTGGTAAAACCGGGGAGCTGTTTTTT. Translated, it gives CASSASQGAGKTGELFF. This chain uses TRBV10-2 with TRBJ2-2; 8 positions match TRBD1. Germline V gene lookup returns CDR1 WSHSY and CDR2 SAAADI. The CDR3 spans 17 residues. J was trimmed by 5 bases and V by 4 bases; bases with no gene match: 12.

Regarding this clone: Different DNA sequences within this sample yield the same CDR3. The chain joins TRBV7-3 to TRBJ1-1; D is possibly TRBD1 (6 bases). CDR1 and CDR2 (germline): SGHTA, FQGTGA. The CDR3 loop spans 13 amino acids. V lost 7 bases to trimming and J lost 1 base, with 10 bases between them. CDR3 DNA sequence: TGTGCCAGCACGCTGGACAGGAACACTGAAGCTTTCTTT. Translating gives CASTLDRNTEAFF.

Details on this clone: At one end the junction does not follow the germline gene, possibly because of a read error. J is TRBJ1-1 and V is TRBV13; D remains unclear. Germline lookup yields CDR1 PRHDT and CDR2 FYEKMQ (reference sequence). This CDR3 region has 15 residues. The CDR3 bases are TGTGCCAGCAGCTTAGGAATCGTGAACAGCGCTGATGCTTTCTTT. Translating gives CASSLGIVNSADAFF. The complete variable domain, with remaining parts taken from reference TRBV13 and TRBJ1-1, reads AAGVIQSPRHLIKEKRETATLKCYPIPRHDTVYWYQQGPGQDPQFLISFYEKMQSDKGSIPDRFSAQQFSDYHSELNMSSLELGDSALYFCASSLGIVNSADAFFGQGTRLTVV.

This clone was detected only once. This chain links TRBV28 with TRBJ2-1; perhaps D is TRBD1 or TRBD2 (7 bases each). Germline V gene data show CDR1 as MDHEN and CDR2 as SYDVKM. Trimming cost V 10 bases and J 8 bases, with 21 bases left between them. This CDR3 comprises 14 residues. The CDR3 spells CATVGRGRRDEQFF. The CDR3 DNA sequence: TGTGCCACCGTAGGGAGGGGGCGAAGAGATGAGCAGTTCTTC. Full variable domain (outside the CDR3, taken from reference TRBV28 and TRBJ2-1): DVKVTQSSRYLVKRTGEKVFLECVQDMDHENMFWYRQDPGLGLRLIYFSYDVKMKEKGDIPEGYSVSREKKERFSLILESASTNQTSMYLCATVGRGRRDEQFFGPGTRLTVL.

The CDR3 region is CASSSHHPAEDNEQFF. For the CDR3, the DNA is TGCGCCAGCAGCAGCCACCATCCTGCGGAGGACAATGAGCAGTTCTTC. The chain is built from TRBV5-1 and TRBJ2-1, with a possible D match to TRBD2 (5 bases). Germline CDR1 and CDR2: SGHRS and YFSETQ. The length of the CDR3 is 16 residues. The ends were cut back, 4 bases at V and 5 bases at J, with 19 bases in the middle.

The chain combines TRBV11-2 with TRBJ2-7; 7 bases match TRBD1. V shed 5 bases, J shed 2 bases, and the junction held 15 bases outside the gene matches. The CDR3 totals 17 residues. Germline loops: CDR1 SGHAT, CDR2 FQNNGV. CDR3 nucleotides: TGTGCCAGCAGCCCCTGGGACAGTCCTACGAACCCCTACGAGCAGTACTTC. It encodes CASSPWDSPTNPYEQYF.

The rearrangement uses TRBV9 and TRBJ1-2; the D is unclear. Germline CDR1 reads SGDLS; CDR2 reads YYNGEE. Trimming stripped 7 bases from V and 4 bases from J, with 8 bases between. The CDR3 loop spans 11 amino acids. This CDR3 reads CASGAGYGYTF. The CDR3 coding sequence is TGTGCCAGCGGCGCGGGCTATGGCTACACCTTC.

V and J are TRBV19 and TRBJ1-1; D gene uncertain. With 10 bases removed from V and 0 bases from J, the gap between germline ends came to 12 bases. Germline V CDR1 and CDR2: LNHDA, SQIVND (reference sequence). This CDR3 is 13 amino acids long. CDR3 sequence reads: CATTGRMNTEAFF. The CDR3 coding sequence is TGTGCCACAACGGGGAGGATGAACACTGAAGCTTTCTTT.

This chain links TRBV27 with TRBJ2-3, with D unclear. V was trimmed by 5 bases and J by 2 bases, leaving 20 bases between them. CDR1 MNHEY and CDR2 SMNVEV come from the germline V gene (reference sequence). There are 17 residues in the CDR3. The CDR3 DNA follows: TGTGCCAGCAGTCGCGTCGGAGCGTTTCGATCCACAGATACGCAGTATTTT. It encodes CASSRVGAFRSTDTQYF.

This clone was counted only a few times. The chain uses TRBV27 and TRBJ2-1, with 8 bases that match TRBD1. Germline V gene data show CDR1 as MNHEY and CDR2 as SMNVEV (reference sequence). V trimming: 8 bases; J trimming: 4 bases; junction bases outside the gene matches: 13. The CDR3 runs to 16 residues. CDR3 DNA: TGTGCCAGCTCTACTCAGGACAGGGCAAATTACAATGAGCAGTTCTTC. Its translation: CASSTQDRANYNEQFF.

This sequence joins TRBV9 and TRBJ2-4; no reliable D call. The V end lost 0 bases, the J end lost 4 bases, and 8 bases lay between the germline ends. There are 14 residues in the CDR3. Per germline, CDR1 SGDLS and CDR2 YYNGEE. The CDR3 here is CASSVGAGKNIQYF. CDR3 in DNA: TGTGCCAGCAGCGTAGGGGCAGGAAAAAACATTCAGTACTTC.

The V and J genes are TRBV27 and TRBJ2-7; 8 bases line up with TRBD1. Germline V gene data show CDR1 as MNHEY and CDR2 as SMNVEV (reference sequence). This CDR3 has 15 residues. V lost 0 bases and J lost 2; bases outside the gene matches: 3. CDR3: CASSLSVTGAYEQYF. The CDR3 region has the DNA TGTGCCAGCAGTTTATCCGTGACAGGGGCCTACGAGCAGTACTTC.

This clone is labeled medium-sized. The V call is TRBV4-1, the J call TRBJ2-3; D is perhaps TRBD1 (6 bases). Germline V CDR1 and CDR2: MGHRA, YSYEKL. The CDR3 loop spans 14 amino acids. V lost 3 bases, J lost 8 bases, and 15 bases lay in between. The CDR3 spells CASSQTAGAGTQYF. Here the CDR3 DNA reads TGCGCCAGCAGCCAGACAGCAGGGGCGGGTACGCAGTATTTT.

The rearrangement joins TRBV7-6 to TRBJ1-4; maybe TRBD1 (5 bases). V lost 1 base, J lost 5 bases, and 5 bases lay in between. CDR3 length: 13 residues. Germline assignment: CDR1 SGHVS and CDR2 FNYEAQ. The CDR3, as DNA: TGTGCCAGCAGCTTAGGGGGCAATGAAAAACTGTTTTTT. It specifies CASSLGGNEKLFF.